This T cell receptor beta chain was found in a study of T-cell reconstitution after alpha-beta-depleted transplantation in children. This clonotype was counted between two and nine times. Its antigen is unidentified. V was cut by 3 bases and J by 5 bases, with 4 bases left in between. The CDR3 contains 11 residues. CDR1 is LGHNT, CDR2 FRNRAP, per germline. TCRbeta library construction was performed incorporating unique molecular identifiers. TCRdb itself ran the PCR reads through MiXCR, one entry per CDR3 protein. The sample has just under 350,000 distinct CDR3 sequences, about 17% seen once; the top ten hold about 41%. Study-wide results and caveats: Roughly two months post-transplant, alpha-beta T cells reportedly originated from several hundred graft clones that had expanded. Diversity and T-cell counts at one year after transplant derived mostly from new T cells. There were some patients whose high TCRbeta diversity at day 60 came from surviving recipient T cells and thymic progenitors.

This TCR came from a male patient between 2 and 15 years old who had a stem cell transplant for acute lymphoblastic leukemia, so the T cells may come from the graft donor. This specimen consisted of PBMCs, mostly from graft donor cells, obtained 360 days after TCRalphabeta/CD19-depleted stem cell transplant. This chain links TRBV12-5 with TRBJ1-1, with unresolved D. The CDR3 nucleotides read TGTGCTAGTGGTTTTGGGACTGAAGCTTTCTTT. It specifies CASGFGTEAFF.